Listed below are T cell receptor beta chains from one sample, sequenced in a study of blood T cell repertoires in COVID-19. Clones were read by immunoSEQ multiplex PCR, and TCRdb kept only the in-frame ones, dropping some. This sample carries about 58,000 clones, roughly 84% of them seen once, and the ten largest clones take approximately 5%. Sequenced input: peripheral blood. These receptors came from a man in his forties with active COVID-19. Each CDR3 is given without its conserved first and last residue. A D gene is named only where the DNA matches it firmly. Some rows have no size entry. The others give once, few or many, or a class for an expanded clone.

-,TRBD2,TRBJ2-1,TRBV27,ASSLGVAGAQEQF
-,TRBD1,TRBJ2-1,TRBV19,ASSRDRSYNEQF
-,-,TRBJ2-3,TRBV5-4,ASSRGGIPDTQY
-,-,TRBJ2-1,TRBV11-3,ASSPGAPYNEQF
-,-,TRBJ1-1,TRBV5-1,ASSLYPSEGQEAF
-,TRBD1,TRBJ2-7,TRBV6-5,ASSQGAGGEQY
once,TRBD2,TRBJ2-1,TRBV28,ASSPGLAGVNNEQF
-,TRBD1,TRBJ1-4,TRBV4-1,ASSLGTGEEKLF
once,TRBD1,TRBJ1-2,TRBV18,ASSPQSTGTLRYSYGYT
-,-,TRBJ2-7,TRBV20-1,SASLLEVEQY
few,-,TRBJ1-2,TRBV5-4,ASSLLGEYGYT
-,TRBD2,TRBJ2-5,TRBV25-1,ASSEGTSGRGETQY
-,-,TRBJ2-5,TRBV24-1,ATSDGLWQETQY
once,TRBD1,TRBJ1-1,TRBV7-2,ASSLGMGQGRDTEAF
-,TRBD2,TRBJ2-3,TRBV11-3,ASSLGTSGSVGTDTQY
-,-,TRBJ1-5,TRBV5-1,ASSSQGNQPQH
-,-,TRBJ1-3,TRBV20-1,SASKGIPGNTIY
-,-,TRBJ2-7,TRBV21-1,ASSKGQEEGRTYEQY
-,-,TRBJ2-5,TRBV2,ASSQGPAGAETQY
-,-,TRBJ1-2,TRBV5-8,ASSPHRGGVLDNYGYT
-,-,TRBJ1-2,TRBV29-1,SVETDPFGYT
-,TRBD2,TRBJ2-1,TRBV4-1,ASSQDGLRESNEQF
-,TRBD2,TRBJ2-5,TRBV28,ASTLGRAGWETQY
-,-,TRBJ2-1,TRBV7-9,ASSPGTHVQF
-,-,TRBJ2-7,TRBV7-7,ASSLDPGSYEQY
-,-,TRBJ2-2,TRBV5-1,ASSFSVTGELF
few,TRBD2,TRBJ2-2,TRBV10-1,ASRPTSGAGELF
-,TRBD1,TRBJ1-5,TRBV15,ATRDRLNQPQH
-,TRBD2,TRBJ2-7,TRBV27,ASSLLGTSGSYEQY
-,-,TRBJ2-1,TRBV15,ATSRDRPGDEQF
-,-,TRBJ2-5,TRBV7-2,ASSTGSSETQY
-,-,TRBJ2-3,TRBV6-5,ASAVRVTDTQY
-,TRBD1,TRBJ1-3,TRBV28,ASSPWTGEGNTIY
-,-,TRBJ1-4,TRBV5-1,ASRPSNEKLF
-,-,TRBJ2-1,TRBV3-1/TRBV3-2,ASSQDNAARGEQF
-,TRBD2,TRBJ2-3,TRBV7-8,ASTQHAGLAGPDTQY
-,-,TRBJ2-3,TRBV13,ASGPESTDTQY
once,TRBD2,TRBJ2-1,TRBV19,ASRVGASGYNEQF
-,-,TRBJ2-1,TRBV5-1,ASSFDPLPSYNEQF
-,TRBD2,TRBJ2-5,TRBV19,ASTPGGETQY